The 5 T cell receptor beta chains below all came from one sample that was sequenced in a study of T cells in Graves' hyperthyroidism and ophthalmopathy (dated by TCRdb to between 2019 and 2020). Library preparation was by multiplex PCR. Sequenced using an Illumina HiSeq 2000. The TCR beta CDR3 regions were amplified from RNA transcripts. The TCR CDR3 was subjected to a first round of RT-PCR using the HTBI primer set and the Qiagen OneStep RT-PCR kit. In TCRdb, the public reads were trimmed at Q25 with fastp and aligned with MiXCR, with productive beta chains retained. Every CDR3 protein is listed once, alongside the most common genes and DNA of its rows. The sample data list 650,000 to 800,000 distinct CDR3 sequences, and about 45% of these were observed just once. The ten top clones hold about 7.2% of the sample. The sample consisted of peripheral blood or thyroid tissue (not recorded which). Receptors originate from an adult man with Graves' disease, either hyperthyroidism or ophthalmopathy (not recorded which).

The sample holds many counts of this clonotype. V and J are TRBV10-3 and TRBJ2-6; D not certain. This CDR3 is 16 amino acids long. In germline, CDR1 is ENHRY, CDR2 SYGVKD. The ends were cut back, 8 bases at V and 0 bases at J, with 14 bases in the middle. Written as DNA, the CDR3 is TGTGCCATCGCGCGGACGGAAACCTCTGGGGCCAACGTCCTGACTTTC. Protein sequence: CAIARTETSGANVLTF.

Remarks on this clonotype: A much larger clone lies one base from this, so it may be a read error. The conserved phenylalanine or tryptophan normally closing the CDR3 is absent here, so this likely arose from a read error. The gene calls are TRBV7-2 and TRBJ2-7, with 7 nucleotides matching TRBD1. The V gene end was trimmed by 3 bases and the J gene end by 2 bases; junction bases not matched to a gene: 7. The germline V gene encodes CDR1 SGHTA and CDR2 FQGNSA. CDR3 length: 15 amino acids. CDR3 coding DNA: TGTGCCAGCAGCTTGTCCGGACAGGAGACCTACGAGCAGTACCTC. Protein product: CASSLSGQETYEQYL.

The chain has TRBV7-8 and TRBJ1-5; D is unresolved. The CDR3 totals 15 residues. Germline CDR1 reads SGHVS; CDR2 reads FQNEAQ. Deletions cut 5 bases from V and 0 bases from J, with 11 bases between. CDR3: CASSPSTVSNQPQHF. The CDR3 nucleotides are TGTGCCAGCAGCCCCAGTACAGTTAGCAATCAGCCCCAGCATTTT.

This clonotype was counted many times. The rearrangement joins TRBV29-1 to TRBJ1-1; 9 bases fit TRBD1. Trimming removed 6 bases from V and 5 bases from J; junction bases left unmatched: 10. In germline, CDR1 is SQVTM, CDR2 ANQGSEA. The CDR3 is made up of 14 amino acids. The CDR3 nucleotides are TGCAGCGTCCCAGTCCCGGGACAGGGTACTGAAGCTTTCTTT. Translation: CSVPVPGQGTEAFF.

The chain uses TRBV7-3 and TRBJ2-5; TRBD2 agrees at 15 bases. CDR3 length: 20 amino acids. CDR1 SGHTA and CDR2 FQGTGA come from the germline V gene. The V segment lost 5 bases and the J segment 3 bases; nucleotides outside the gene matches: 16. DNA of the CDR3: TGTGCCAGCAGCCCAGAACCCTCGCTAGGACTAGCGGGAGGGAAAGAGACCCAGTACTTC. Encoded protein: CASSPEPSLGLAGGKETQYF.